This TCR beta chain is drawn from a study of beta chain features in type 1 diabetes. Isolated RNA was reverse transcribed in full, so expressed TCRB transcripts were sequenced. Measured with immunoSEQ multiplex PCR; TCRdb has only the in-frame clones, and not every one. The sample carries fewer than 200,000 clones, about 8.1% recorded once. Per germline, CDR1 SGHTS and CDR2 YDEGEE. The CDR3 runs to 16 residues. Trimming removed 1 base from V and 9 bases from J; junction bases left unmatched: 9. The chain is built from TRBV5-8 and TRBJ2-1; 11 positions agree with TRBD2. The receptor was derived from a man between 18 and 35 years old in good health. Sequencing was performed on central memory CD4+ T cells from blood. The CDR3 nucleotides read TGTGCCAGCAGCTTGTACCCAGGACTAGCGGGTCTTGAGCAGTTCTTC. It yields the protein CASSLYPGLAGLEQFF.